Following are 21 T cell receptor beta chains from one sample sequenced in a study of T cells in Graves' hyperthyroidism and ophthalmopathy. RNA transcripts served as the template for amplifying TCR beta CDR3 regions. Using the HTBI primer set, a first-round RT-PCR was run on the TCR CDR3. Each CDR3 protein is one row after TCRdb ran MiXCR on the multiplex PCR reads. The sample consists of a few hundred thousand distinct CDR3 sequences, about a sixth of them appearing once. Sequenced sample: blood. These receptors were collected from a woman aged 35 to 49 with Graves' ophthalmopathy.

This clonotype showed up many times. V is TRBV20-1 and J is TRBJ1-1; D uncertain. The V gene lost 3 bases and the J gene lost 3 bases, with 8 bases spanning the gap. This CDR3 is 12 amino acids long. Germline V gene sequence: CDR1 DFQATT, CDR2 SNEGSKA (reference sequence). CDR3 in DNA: TGCAGTGCTAGCTCCTGGGACACTGAAGCTTTCTTT. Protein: CSASSWDTEAFF.

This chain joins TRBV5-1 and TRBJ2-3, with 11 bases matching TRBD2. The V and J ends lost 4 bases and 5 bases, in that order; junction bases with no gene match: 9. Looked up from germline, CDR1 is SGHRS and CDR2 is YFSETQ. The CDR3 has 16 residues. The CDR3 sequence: CASSRSGGASIDTQYF. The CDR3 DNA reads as TGCGCCAGCAGCCGTAGCGGGGGGGCCAGTATAGATACGCAGTATTTT.

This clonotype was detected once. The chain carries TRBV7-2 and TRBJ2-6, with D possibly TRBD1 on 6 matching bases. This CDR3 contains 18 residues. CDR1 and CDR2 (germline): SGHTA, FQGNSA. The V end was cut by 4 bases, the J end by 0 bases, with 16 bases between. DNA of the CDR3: TGTGCCAGCAGCTCTACGGGACAAACTCTCTCTGGGGCCAACGTCCTGACTTTC. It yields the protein CASSSTGQTLSGANVLTF.

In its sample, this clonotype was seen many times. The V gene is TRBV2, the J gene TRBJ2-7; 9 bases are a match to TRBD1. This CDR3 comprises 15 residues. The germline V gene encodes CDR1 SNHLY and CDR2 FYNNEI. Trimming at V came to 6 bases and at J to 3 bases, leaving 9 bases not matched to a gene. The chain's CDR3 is CASRRPGQGDYEQYF. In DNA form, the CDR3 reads TGTGCCAGCAGGAGACCGGGACAGGGCGACTACGAGCAGTACTTC.

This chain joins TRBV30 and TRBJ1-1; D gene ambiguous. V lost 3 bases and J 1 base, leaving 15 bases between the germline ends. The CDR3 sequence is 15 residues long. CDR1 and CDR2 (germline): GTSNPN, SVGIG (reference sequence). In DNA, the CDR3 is TGTGCCTGGAGGAAGGGTAGAGGAGGGAACACTGAAGCTTTCTTT. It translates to CAWRKGRGGNTEAFF.

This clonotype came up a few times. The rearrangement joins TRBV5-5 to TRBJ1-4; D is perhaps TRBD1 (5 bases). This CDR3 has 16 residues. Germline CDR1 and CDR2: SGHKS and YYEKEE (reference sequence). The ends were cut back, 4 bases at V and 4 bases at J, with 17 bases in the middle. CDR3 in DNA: TGTGCCAGCAGCGGGGGGGGGAGGACGGATAATGAAAAACTGTTTTTT. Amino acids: CASSGGGRTDNEKLFF.

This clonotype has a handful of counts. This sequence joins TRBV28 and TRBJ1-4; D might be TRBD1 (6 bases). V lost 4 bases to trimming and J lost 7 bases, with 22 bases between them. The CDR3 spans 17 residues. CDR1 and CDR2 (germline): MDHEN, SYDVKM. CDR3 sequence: CASSSPLGGGPGEKLFF. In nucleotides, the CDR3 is TGTGCCAGCAGTTCCCCCCTGGGAGGGGGGCCGGGTGAAAAACTGTTTTTT.

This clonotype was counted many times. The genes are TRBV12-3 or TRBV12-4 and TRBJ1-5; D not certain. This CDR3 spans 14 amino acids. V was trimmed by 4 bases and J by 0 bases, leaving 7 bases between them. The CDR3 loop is CASSWTDSNQPQHF. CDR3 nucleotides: TGTGCCAGCAGTTGGACCGATAGCAATCAGCCCCAGCATTTT.

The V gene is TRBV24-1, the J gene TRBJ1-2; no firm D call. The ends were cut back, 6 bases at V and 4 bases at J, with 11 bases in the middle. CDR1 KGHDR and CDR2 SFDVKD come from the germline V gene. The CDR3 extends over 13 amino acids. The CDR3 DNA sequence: TGTGCCACCAGTAAGCATCTCGGCTATGGCTACACCTTC. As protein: CATSKHLGYGYTF.

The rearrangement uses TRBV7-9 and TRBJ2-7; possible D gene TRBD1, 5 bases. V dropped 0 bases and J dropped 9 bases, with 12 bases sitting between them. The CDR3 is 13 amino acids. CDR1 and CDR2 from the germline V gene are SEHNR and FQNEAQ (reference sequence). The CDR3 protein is CASSLAGPELQYF. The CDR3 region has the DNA TGTGCCAGCAGCTTAGCGGGGCCGGAGCTGCAGTACTTC.

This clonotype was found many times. Here the CDR3 reads CASSYRNNYEQYF. The CDR3 coding sequence is TGTGCCAGCAGCTACAGAAACAACTACGAGCAGTACTTC. This chain uses TRBV28 with TRBJ2-7; no firm D call. CDR3 length: 13 residues. Germline CDR1 is MDHEN and CDR2 is SYDVKM. Trimming shortened V by 6 bases and J by 3 bases, and 12 bases separated the two germline ends. Full variable domain (rest looked up from reference TRBV28 and TRBJ2-7): DVKVTQSSRYLVKRTGEKVFLECVQDMDHENMFWYRQDPGLGLRLIYFSYDVKMKEKGDIPEGYSVSREKKERFSLILESASTNQTSMYLCASSYRNNYEQYFGPGTRLTVT.

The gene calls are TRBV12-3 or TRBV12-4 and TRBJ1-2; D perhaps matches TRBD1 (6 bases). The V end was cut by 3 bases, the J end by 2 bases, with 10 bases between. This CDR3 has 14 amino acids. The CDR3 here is CASSFLDRNYGYTF. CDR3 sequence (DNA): TGTGCCAGCAGTTTTCTAGACAGGAACTATGGCTACACCTTC.

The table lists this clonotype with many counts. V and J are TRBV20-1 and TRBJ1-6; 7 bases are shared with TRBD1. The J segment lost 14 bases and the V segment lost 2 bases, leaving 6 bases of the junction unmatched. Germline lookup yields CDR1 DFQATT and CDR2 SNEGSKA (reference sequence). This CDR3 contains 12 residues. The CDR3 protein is CSARSTGVALHF. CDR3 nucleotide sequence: TGCAGTGCTAGATCCACAGGGGTTGCCCTCCACTTT.

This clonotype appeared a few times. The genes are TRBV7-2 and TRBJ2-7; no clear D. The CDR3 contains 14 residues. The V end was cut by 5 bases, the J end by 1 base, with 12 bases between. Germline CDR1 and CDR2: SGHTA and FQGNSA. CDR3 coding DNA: TGTGCCAGCAGCCCGGTCACGATGTCCTACGAGCAGTACTTC. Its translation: CASSPVTMSYEQYF. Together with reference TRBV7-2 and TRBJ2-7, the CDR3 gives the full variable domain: GAGVSQSPSNKVTEKGKDVELRCDPISGHTALYWYRQSLGQGLEFLIYFQGNSAPDKSGLPSDRFSAERTGGSVSTLTIQRTQQEDSAVYLCASSPVTMSYEQYFGPGTRLTVT.

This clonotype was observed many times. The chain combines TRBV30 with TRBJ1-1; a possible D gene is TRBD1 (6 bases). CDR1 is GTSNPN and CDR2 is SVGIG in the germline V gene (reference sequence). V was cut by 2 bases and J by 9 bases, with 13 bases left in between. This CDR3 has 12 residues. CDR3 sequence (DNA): TGTGCCTGGAGTCCCGTAGGGGGACAAGCTTTCTTT. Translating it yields CAWSPVGGQAFF. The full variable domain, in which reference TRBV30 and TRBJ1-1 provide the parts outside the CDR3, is SQTIHQWPATLVQPVGSPLSLECTVEGTSNPNLYWYRQAAGRGLQLLFYSVGIGQISSEVPQNLSASRPQDRQFILSSKKLLLSDSGFYLCAWSPVGGQAFFGQGTRLTVV.

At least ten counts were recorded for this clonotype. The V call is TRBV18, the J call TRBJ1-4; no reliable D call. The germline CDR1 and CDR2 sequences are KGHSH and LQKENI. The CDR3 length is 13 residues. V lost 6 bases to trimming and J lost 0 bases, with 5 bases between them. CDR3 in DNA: TGTGCCAGCTCCAGTGCAACTAATGAAAAACTGTTTTTT. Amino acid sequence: CASSSATNEKLFF.

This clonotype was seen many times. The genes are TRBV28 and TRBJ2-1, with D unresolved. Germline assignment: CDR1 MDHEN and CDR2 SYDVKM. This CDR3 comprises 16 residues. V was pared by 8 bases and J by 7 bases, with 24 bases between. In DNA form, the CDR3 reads TGTGCCAGCCCGCCAGCTGGGTCAAGGGTACCGAATGAGCAGTTCTTC. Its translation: CASPPAGSRVPNEQFF. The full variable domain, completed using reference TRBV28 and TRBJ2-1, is DVKVTQSSRYLVKRTGEKVFLECVQDMDHENMFWYRQDPGLGLRLIYFSYDVKMKEKGDIPEGYSVSREKKERFSLILESASTNQTSMYLCASPPAGSRVPNEQFFGPGTRLTVL.

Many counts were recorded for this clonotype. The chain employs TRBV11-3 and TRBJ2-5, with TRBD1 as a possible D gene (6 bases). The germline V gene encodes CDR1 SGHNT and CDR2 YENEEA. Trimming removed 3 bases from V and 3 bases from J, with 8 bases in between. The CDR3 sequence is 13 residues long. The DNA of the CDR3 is TGTGCCAGCAGCTTGACAGGAGAAGAGACCCAGTACTTC. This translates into CASSLTGEETQYF.

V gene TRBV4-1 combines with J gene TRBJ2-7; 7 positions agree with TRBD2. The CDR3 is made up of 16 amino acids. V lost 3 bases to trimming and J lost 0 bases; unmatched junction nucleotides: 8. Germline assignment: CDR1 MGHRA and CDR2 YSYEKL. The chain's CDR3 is CASSHGLAGASYEQYF. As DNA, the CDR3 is TGCGCCAGCAGCCACGGCTTAGCGGGCGCCTCCTACGAGCAGTACTTC.

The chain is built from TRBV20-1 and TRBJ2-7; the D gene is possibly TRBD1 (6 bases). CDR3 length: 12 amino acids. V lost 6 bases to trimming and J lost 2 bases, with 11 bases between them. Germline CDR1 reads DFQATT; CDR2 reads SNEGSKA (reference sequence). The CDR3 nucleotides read TGCAGTGCCGGGACATCCCCCTACGAGCAGTACTTC. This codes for CSAGTSPYEQYF.

CDR3 sequence reads: CSAPGQPSYEQYF. DNA of the CDR3: TGCAGTGCACCGGGACAACCCTCCTACGAGCAGTACTTC. The gene calls are TRBV20-1 and TRBJ2-7; tentative D call: TRBD1 (6 bases). The V gene's germline CDR1 is DFQATT and CDR2 SNEGSKA (reference sequence). The CDR3 runs 13 residues. The V end lost 6 bases, the J end lost 0 bases, and 12 bases lay between the germline ends.